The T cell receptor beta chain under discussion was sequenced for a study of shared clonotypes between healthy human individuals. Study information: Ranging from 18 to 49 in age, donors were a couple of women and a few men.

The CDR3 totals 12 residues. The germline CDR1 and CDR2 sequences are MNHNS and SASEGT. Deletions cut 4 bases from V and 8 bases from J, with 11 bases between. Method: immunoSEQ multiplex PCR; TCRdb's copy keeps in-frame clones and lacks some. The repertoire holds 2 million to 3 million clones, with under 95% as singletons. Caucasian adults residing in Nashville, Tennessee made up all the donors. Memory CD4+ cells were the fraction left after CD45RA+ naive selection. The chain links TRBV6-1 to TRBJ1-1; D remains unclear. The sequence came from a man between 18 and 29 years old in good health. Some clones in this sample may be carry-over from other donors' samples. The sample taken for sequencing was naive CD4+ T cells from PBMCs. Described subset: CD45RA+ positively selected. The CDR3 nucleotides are TGTGCCAGCAGTGGGAGGGCAGCCGAAGCTTTCTTT. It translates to CASSGRAAEAFF.